This T cell receptor beta chain came from a study of response to subunit inactivated influenza vaccine (dated by TCRdb to the late 2010s). Context from the whole study: The study used deep quantitative T cell receptor repertoire profiling to track responses to a trivalent subunit inactivated influenza vaccine.

Libraries were prepared through RT-PCR. The sequencer listed for this sample is Illumina HiSeq 2500. The raw public data were reprocessed by TCRdb itself: fastp quality trimming at Q25, MiXCR clonotype calling, in-frame beta chains only. For every CDR3 protein sequence, its rows merge into one entry that carries the most common genes and DNA. This sample gives around 750,000 distinct CDR3 sequences in total; 21% of them show up just once. The ten top clones hold roughly 10% of the sample. Study-wide conclusions, independent of this receptor: The authors proposed that each seasonal influenza vaccination may bring in only a limited number of new T cells.

Reading the germline V gene gives CDR1 SGHRS and CDR2 YFSETQ. The CDR3 sequence holds 18 residues, the cysteine and phenylalanine included. Here the CDR3 DNA is all that survives: 54 bases in frame from base 1. V is pruned by 0 bases and J by 0 bases, leaving 8 bases of the junction without a gene match. Only one count was recorded for this clonotype. What antigen it recognizes has not been identified. No base-level quality is on record; no much larger clone is a single base apart. On its own, one read is weak support. Material: PBMCs from blood, obtained around 5 days after vaccination. This TCR was sampled from a man between 45 and 60 years old who received an inactivated influenza vaccine. Donor details come from another sample of the same person, matched by shared clones. The chain is made from TRBV5-1 and TRBJ2-1; 8 bases in between match TRBD2. The bases read TGCGCCAGCAGCTTGGAAGCGGGGGTTTCAAGCTCCTACAATGAGCAGTTCTTC. This sequence encodes CASSLEAGVSSSYNEQFF.